Here is one TCR beta chain with its context. Treatment meaning: about 20 received Ad26.COV2.S at low or high dose, single or two shots; about 5 received placebo; per-sample allocation not given. Vaccine and placebo recipients were sampled on day 63 after the first injection. Wuhan-strain spike was delivered by a replication-incompetent Ad26 vector. The entry originates in a study of Ad26.COV2.S vaccination and SARS-CoV-2 variants. Data came from immunoSEQ multiplex PCR; TCRdb stores just in-frame clones and leaves some out. Of around 350,000 clones listed, 85% are singletons. Germline V gene lookup returns CDR1 LNHDA and CDR2 SQIVND (reference sequence). Between the trimmed V and J ends, which lost 3 bases and 6 bases, there was a span of 17 bases. This CDR3 contains 15 residues.

Sample: peripheral blood, taken in a trial of Ad26.COV2.S vaccine versus placebo. The clonotype originates from a person aged 18-65 years who received the Ad26.COV2.S COVID-19 vaccine or a placebo. The J gene is TRBJ2-5, the V gene TRBV19; D may correspond to TRBD1 or TRBD2 (6 bases each). CDR3 region: CASSMGGRGGKTQYF. CDR3 in DNA: TGTGCCAGTAGTATGGGGGGCAGGGGTGGCAAGACCCAGTACTTC. Combining the CDR3 with reference TRBV19 and TRBJ2-5 gives the whole variable domain DGGITQSPKYLFRKEGQNVTLSCEQNLNHDAMYWYRQDPGQGLRLIYYSQIVNDFQKGDIAEGYSVSREKKESFPLTVTSAQKNPTAFYLCASSMGGRGGKTQYFGPGTRLLVL.